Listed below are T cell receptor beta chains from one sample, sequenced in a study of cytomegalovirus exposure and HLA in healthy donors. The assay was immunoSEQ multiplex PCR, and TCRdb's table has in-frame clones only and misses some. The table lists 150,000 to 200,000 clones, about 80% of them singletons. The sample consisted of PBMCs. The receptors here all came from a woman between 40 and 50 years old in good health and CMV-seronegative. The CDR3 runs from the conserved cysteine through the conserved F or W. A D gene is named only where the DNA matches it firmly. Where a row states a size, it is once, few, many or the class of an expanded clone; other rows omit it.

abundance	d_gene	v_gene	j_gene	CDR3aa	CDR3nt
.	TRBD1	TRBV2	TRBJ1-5	CASSGGDRVQPQHF	TGTGCCAGCAGTGGGGGGGACAGGGTTCAGCCCCAGCATTTT
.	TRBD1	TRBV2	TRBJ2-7	CASSEGTGVPYEQYF	TGTGCCAGCAGTGAAGGCACAGGGGTACCCTACGAGCAGTACTTC
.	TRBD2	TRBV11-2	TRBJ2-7	CASSLAVTGGHEQYF	TGTGCCAGCAGCTTAGCCGTAACGGGAGGACACGAGCAGTACTTC
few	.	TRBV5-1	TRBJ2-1	CASSSGRDEQFF	TGCGCCAGCAGTTCTGGCAGGGATGAGCAGTTCTTC
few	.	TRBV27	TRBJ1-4	CASTNGGFGEKLFF	TGTGCCAGCACCAACGGGGGGTTTGGCGAAAAACTGTTTTTT
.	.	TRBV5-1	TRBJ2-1	CASSWGASSSYNEQFF	TGCGCCAGCAGTTGGGGAGCCTCTAGCTCCTACAATGAGCAGTTCTTC
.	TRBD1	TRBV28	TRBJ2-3	CASRGQGAEGDTQYF	TGTGCCAGCAGGGGACAGGGGGCAGAGGGAGATACGCAGTATTTT
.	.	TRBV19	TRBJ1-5	CASSIGGGQPQHF	TGTGCCAGTAGTATAGGAGGAGGACAGCCCCAGCATTTT
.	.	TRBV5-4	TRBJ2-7	CASSLAGGDGFYEQYF	TGTGCCAGCAGCTTGGCCGGAGGGGACGGCTTCTACGAGCAGTACTTC
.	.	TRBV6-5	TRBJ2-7	CASSYLLDRAGYEQYF	TGTGCCAGCAGTTACCTTCTCGACAGAGCGGGCTACGAGCAGTACTTC
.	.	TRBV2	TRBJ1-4	CASGYSVEKLFF	TGTGCCAGCGGGTACAGTGTTGAAAAACTGTTTTTT
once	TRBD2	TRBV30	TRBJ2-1	CAGEPSGRDEQFF	TGTGCCGGAGAGCCTAGCGGGAGGGATGAGCAGTTCTTC
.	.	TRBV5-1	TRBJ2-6	CASRRAGANVLTF	TGCGCCAGCAGACGGGCTGGGGCCAACGTCCTGACTTTC
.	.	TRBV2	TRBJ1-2	CASSERLREGYTF	TGTGCCAGCAGTGAAAGATTAAGGGAGGGCTACACCTTC
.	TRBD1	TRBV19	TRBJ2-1	CASSIRQGAYNEQFF	TGTGCCAGTAGTATACGGCAGGGGGCATACAATGAGCAGTTCTTC
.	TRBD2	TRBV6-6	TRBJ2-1	CASSPPGLAGTNEQFF	TGTGCCAGCAGTCCGCCGGGACTAGCGGGCACTAATGAGCAGTTCTTC
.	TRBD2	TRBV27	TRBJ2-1	CASSAIPGGMYNEQFF	TGTGCCAGCAGTGCCATTCCCGGGGGGATGTACAATGAGCAGTTCTTC
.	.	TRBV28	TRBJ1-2	CASSPPPGGAGYLLGYTF	TGTGCCAGCAGTCCTCCCCCGGGGGGCGCGGGGTATTTACTCGGCTACACCTTC
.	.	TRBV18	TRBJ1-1	CASSPTHNTEAFF	TGTGCCAGCTCACCGACTCATAACACTGAAGCTTTCTTT
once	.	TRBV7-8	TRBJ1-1	CASSPEPGSTEAFF	TGTGCCAGCAGTCCAGAACCCGGGAGCACTGAAGCTTTCTTT
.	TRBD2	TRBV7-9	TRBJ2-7	CASRLGGGEQYF	TGTGCCAGCAGGCTGGGGGGGGGAGAGCAGTACTTC
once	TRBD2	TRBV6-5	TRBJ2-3	CASRRTSGADTQYF	TGTGCCAGCAGAAGGACTAGCGGGGCAGATACGCAGTATTTT
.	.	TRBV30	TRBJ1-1	CAWSTQGGRTEAFF	TGTGCCTGGAGTACTCAGGGAGGGAGGACTGAAGCTTTCTTT
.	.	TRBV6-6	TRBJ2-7	CASSGLGALEQYF	TGTGCCAGCTCCGGTCTAGGAGCGTTGGAGCAGTACTTC